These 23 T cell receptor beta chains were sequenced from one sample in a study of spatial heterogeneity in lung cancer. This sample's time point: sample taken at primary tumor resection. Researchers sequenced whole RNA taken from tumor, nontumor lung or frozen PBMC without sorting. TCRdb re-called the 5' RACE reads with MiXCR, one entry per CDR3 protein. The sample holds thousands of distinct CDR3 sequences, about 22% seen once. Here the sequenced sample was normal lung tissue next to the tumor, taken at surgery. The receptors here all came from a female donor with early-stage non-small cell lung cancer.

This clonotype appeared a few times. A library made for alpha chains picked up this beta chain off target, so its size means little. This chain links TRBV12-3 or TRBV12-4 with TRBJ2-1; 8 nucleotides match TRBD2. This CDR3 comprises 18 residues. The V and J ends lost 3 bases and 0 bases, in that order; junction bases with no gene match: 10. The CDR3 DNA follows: TGTGCCAGCAGTTTCTCGACGGGAGGGTCCTTCTCCTACAATGAGCAGTTCTTC. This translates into CASSFSTGGSFSYNEQFF.

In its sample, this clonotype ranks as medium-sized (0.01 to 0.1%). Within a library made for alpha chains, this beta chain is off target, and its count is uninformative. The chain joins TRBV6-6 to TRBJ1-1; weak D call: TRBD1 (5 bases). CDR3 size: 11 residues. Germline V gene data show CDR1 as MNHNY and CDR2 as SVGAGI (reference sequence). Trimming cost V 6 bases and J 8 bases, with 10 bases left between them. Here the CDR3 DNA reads TGTGCCAGCAGCTACGGGGGAGAAGCTTTCTTT. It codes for CASSYGGEAFF.

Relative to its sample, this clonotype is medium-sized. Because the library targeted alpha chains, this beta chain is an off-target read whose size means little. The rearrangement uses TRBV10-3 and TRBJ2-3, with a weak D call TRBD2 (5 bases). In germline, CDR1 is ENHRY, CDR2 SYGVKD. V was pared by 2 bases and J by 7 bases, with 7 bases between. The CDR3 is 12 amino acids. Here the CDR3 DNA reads TGTGCCATCAGTGAGGCGGGTAATACGCAGTATTTT. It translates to CAISEAGNTQYF.

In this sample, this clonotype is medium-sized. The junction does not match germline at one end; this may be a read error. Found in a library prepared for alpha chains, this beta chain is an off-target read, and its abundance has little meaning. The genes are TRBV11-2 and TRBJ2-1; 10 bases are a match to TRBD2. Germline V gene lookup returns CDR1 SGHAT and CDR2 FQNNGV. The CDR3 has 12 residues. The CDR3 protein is CASSFSAGGPIF. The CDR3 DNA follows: TGTGCCAGCAGCTTTTCAGCGGGAGGGCCAATCTTC.

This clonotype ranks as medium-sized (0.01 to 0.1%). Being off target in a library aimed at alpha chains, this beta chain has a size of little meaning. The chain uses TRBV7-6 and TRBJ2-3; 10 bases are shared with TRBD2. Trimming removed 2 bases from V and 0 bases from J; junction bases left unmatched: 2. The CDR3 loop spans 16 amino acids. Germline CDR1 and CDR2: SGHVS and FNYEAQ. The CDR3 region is CASSLLAGVSTDTQYF. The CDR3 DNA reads TGTGCCAGCAGCTTACTAGCGGGGGTCAGCACAGATACGCAGTATTTT.

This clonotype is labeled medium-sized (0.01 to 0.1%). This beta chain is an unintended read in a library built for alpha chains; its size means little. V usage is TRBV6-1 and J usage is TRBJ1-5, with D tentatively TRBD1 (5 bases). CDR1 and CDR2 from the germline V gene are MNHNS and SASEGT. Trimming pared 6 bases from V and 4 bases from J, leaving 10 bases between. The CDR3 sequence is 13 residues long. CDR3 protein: CASSGDPNQPQHF. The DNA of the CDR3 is TGTGCCAGCAGCGGGGACCCGAATCAGCCCCAGCATTTT.

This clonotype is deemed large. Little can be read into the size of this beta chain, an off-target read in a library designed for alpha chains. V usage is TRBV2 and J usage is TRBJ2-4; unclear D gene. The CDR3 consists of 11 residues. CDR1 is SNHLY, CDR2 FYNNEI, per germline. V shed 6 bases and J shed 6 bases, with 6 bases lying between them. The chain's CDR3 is CASREANIQYF. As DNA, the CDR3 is TGTGCCAGCAGAGAGGCAAACATTCAGTACTTC.

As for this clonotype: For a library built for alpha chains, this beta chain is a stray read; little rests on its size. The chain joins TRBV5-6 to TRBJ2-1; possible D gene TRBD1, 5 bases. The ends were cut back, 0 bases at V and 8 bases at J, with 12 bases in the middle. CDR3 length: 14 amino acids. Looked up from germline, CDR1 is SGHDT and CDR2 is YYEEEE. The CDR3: CASSLGGAFHEQFF. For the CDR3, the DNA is TGTGCCAGCAGCTTGGGGGGCGCGTTTCATGAGCAGTTCTTC.

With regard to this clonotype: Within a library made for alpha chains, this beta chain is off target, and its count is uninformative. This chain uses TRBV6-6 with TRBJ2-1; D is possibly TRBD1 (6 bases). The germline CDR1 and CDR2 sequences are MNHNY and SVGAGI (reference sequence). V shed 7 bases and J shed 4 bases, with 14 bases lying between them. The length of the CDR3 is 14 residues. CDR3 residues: CASNRVMGYNEQFF. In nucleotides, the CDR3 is TGTGCCAGCAACAGGGTCATGGGATACAATGAGCAGTTCTTC.

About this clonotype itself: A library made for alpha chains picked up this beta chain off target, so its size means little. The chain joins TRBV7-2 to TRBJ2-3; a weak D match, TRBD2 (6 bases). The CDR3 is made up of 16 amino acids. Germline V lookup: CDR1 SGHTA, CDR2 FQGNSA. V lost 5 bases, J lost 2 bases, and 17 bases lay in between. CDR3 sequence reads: CASSVRGRSHTDTQYF. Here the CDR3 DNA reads TGTGCCAGCAGCGTGCGGGGACGGTCCCACACAGATACGCAGTATTTT.

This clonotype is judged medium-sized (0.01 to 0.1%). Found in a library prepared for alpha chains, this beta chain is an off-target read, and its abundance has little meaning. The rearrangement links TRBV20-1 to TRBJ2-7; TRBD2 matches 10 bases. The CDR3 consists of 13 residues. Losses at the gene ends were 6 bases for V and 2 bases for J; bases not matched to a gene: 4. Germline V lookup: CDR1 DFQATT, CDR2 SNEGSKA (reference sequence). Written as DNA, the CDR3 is TGCAGTGCCTTAGCGGGAGGCCCCTACGAGCAGTACTTC. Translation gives CSALAGGPYEQYF.

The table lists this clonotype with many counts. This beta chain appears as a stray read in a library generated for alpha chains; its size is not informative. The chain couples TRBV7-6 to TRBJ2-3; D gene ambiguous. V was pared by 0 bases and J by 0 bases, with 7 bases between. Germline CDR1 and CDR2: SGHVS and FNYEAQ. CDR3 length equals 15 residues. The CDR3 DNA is TGTGCCAGCAGCTTAGCAGACGGAAGCACAGATACGCAGTATTTT. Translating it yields CASSLADGSTDTQYF.

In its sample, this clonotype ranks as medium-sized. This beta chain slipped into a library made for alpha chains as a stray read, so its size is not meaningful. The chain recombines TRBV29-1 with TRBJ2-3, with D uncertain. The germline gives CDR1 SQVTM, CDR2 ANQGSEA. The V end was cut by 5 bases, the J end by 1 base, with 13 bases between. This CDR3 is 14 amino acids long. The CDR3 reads CSVLFGVGTDTQYF. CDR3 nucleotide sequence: TGCAGCGTTCTTTTTGGAGTCGGCACAGATACGCAGTATTTT.

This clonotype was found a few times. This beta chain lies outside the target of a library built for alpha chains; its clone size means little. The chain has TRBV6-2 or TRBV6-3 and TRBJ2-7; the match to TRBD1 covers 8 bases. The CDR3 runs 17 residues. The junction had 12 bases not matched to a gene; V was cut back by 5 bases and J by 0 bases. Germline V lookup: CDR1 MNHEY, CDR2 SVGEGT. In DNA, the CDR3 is TGTGCCAGCAGTCGAATCCAGACAGGGGTTAACTCCTACGAGCAGTACTTC. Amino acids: CASSRIQTGVNSYEQYF.

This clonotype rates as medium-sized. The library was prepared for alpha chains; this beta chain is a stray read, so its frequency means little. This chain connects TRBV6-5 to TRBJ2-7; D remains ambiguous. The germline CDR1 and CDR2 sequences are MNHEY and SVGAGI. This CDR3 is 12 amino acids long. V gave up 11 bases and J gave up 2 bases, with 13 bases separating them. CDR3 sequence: CAPRTRTYEQYF. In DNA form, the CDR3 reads TGTGCCCCCAGGACGAGGACCTACGAGCAGTACTTC.

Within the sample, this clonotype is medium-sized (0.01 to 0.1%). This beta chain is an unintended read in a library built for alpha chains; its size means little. CDR3: CASSFLSEETQYF. CDR3 nucleotide sequence: TGTGCCAGCAGCTTTTTATCAGAAGAGACCCAGTACTTC. The V gene is TRBV7-2, the J gene TRBJ2-5; no clear D. Germline V CDR1 and CDR2: SGHTA, FQGNSA. With 3 bases removed from V and 3 bases from J, the gap between germline ends came to 8 bases. The CDR3 is made up of 13 amino acids.

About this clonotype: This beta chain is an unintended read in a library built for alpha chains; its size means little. The CDR3 nucleotides read TGCGCCAGCAGCCAAGATCAGATCGGGACCTACGAGCAGTACTTC. Translated: CASSQDQIGTYEQYF. V usage is TRBV4-1 and J usage is TRBJ2-7; D possibly corresponds to TRBD2 (5 bases). Germline CDR1 and CDR2: MGHRA and YSYEKL. The CDR3 is 15 residues long. V dropped 0 bases and J dropped 2 bases, with 11 bases sitting between them.

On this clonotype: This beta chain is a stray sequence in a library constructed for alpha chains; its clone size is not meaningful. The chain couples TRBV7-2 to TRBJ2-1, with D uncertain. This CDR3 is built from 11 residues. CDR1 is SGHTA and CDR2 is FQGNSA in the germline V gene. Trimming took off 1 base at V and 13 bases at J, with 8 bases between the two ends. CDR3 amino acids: CASSLELGQFF. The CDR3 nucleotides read TGTGCCAGCAGCTTAGAGCTGGGACAGTTCTTC. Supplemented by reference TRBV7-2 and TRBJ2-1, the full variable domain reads GAGVSQSPSNKVTEKGKDVELRCDPISGHTALYWYRQSLGQGLEFLIYFQGNSAPDKSGLPSDRFSAERTGGSVSTLTIQRTQQEDSAVYLCASSLELGQFFGPGTRLTVL.

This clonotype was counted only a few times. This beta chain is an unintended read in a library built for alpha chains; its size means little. As DNA, the CDR3 is TGTGCCATCACGGGACAGGTGACTAGCTCCTACGAGCAGTACTTC. Amino acids: CAITGQVTSSYEQYF. The chain links TRBV10-3 to TRBJ2-7, with 8 positions matching TRBD1. Looked up from germline, CDR1 is ENHRY and CDR2 is SYGVKD. The CDR3 length is 15 residues. V lost 7 bases to trimming and J lost 0 bases; unmatched junction nucleotides: 8.

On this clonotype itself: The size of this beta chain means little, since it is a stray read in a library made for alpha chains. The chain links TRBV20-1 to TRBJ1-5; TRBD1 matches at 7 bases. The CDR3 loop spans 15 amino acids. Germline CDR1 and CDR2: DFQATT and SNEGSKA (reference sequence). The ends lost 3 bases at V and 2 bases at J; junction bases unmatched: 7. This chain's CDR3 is CSASSDREGNQPQHF. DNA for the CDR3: TGCAGTGCTAGTTCCGACAGGGAGGGCAATCAGCCCCAGCATTTT.

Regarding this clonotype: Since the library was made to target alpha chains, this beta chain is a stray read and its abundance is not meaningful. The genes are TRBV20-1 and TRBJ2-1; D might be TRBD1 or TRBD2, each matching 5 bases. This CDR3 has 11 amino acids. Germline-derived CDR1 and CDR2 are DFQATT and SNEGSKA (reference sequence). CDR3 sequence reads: CSPSEGFEQFF. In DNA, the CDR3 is TGCAGCCCCAGCGAGGGGTTTGAGCAGTTCTTC.

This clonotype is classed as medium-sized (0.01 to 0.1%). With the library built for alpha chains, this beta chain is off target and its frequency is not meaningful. This CDR3 is CASSLLSEQFF. In nucleotides, the CDR3 is TGTGCCAGCTCCCTCCTGAGCGAGCAGTTCTTC. The chain couples TRBV2 to TRBJ2-1; no firm D call. Per germline, CDR1 SNHLY and CDR2 FYNNEI. This CDR3 has 11 amino acids. Trimming removed 8 bases at V and 10 bases at J, with 12 bases between.

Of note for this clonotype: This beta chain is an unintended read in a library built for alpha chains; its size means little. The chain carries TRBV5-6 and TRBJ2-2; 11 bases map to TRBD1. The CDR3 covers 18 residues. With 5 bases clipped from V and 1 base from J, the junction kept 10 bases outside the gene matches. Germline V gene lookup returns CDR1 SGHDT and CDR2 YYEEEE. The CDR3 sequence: CASSSGTGGYVNTGELFF. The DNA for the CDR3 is TGTGCCAGCAGTTCCGGGACAGGGGGTTACGTGAACACCGGGGAGCTGTTTTTT. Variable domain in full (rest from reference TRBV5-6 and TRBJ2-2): DAGVTQSPTHLIKTRGQQVTLRCSPKSGHDTVSWYQQALGQGPQFIFQYYEEEERQRGNFPDRFSGHQFPNYSSELNVNALLLGDSALYLCASSSGTGGYVNTGELFFGEGSRLTVL.